This TCR beta chain was recorded in a study of identical twins. TCRdb redid the calling of the 5' RACE reads with MiXCR, one entry per CDR3 protein. The data show 350,000 to 400,000 distinct CDR3 sequences, about 9% seen once. Germline V gives CDR1 SGHTA, CDR2 FQGTGA. The length of the CDR3 is 16 residues. V dropped 2 bases and J dropped 5 bases, with 18 bases sitting between them. Source material: naive T cells sorted from blood. The TCR sequence derives from a woman aged 45 to 65 in good health. The chain couples TRBV7-3 to TRBJ2-5, with D perhaps matching TRBD1 (7 bases). The CDR3 loop is CASSLGGPTGMETQYF. CDR3 nucleotide sequence: TGTGCCAGCAGCTTAGGGGGGCCGACAGGGATGGAGACCCAGTACTTC. Full variable domain (outside the CDR3, taken from reference TRBV7-3 and TRBJ2-5): GAGVSQTPSNKVTEKGKYVELRCDPISGHTALYWYRQSLGQGPEFLIYFQGTGAADDSGLPNDRFFAVRPEGSVSTLKIQRTERGDSAVYLCASSLGGPTGMETQYFGPGTRLLVL.